This paragraph reports one T cell receptor (beta chain). This clonotype was detected ten times or more. This clone's antigen is unknown. Per-base qualities were not stored, and no clone one base away is much larger. The sample belongs to a study of CD8 T cells in ankylosing spondylitis (dated by TCRdb to the late 2010s). Study-wide context: The study set out to find disease-linked TCR variants by profiling T cell receptor beta repertoires in ankylosing spondylitis patients and healthy donors. The whole study cohort included 90 to 120 healthy donors and around 24 ankylosing spondylitis patients. Samples of peripheral blood were taken, and for ankylosing spondylitis patients, synovial fluid was collected as well. The study at large found these results: Some motif variants were previously reported in synovial fluid and blood of reactive arthritis patients, suggesting common disease-initiation mechanisms. The disease-linked clones were reported as significantly enriched in matched synovial fluid samples from ankylosing spondylitis patients. A TCR beta motif made up of eight highly homologous amino acid variants appeared to be characteristic of blood from ankylosing spondylitis patients. The disease-linked clones showed a CD8+ phenotype and occurred at relatively low frequencies in peripheral blood.

The data were produced on an Illumina HiSeq 2500. Quantitative 5'-RACE with molecular barcodes was the method used to prepare the TCR beta libraries. Under the source paper's analysis protocol: A new computational method based on a probabilistic model of VDJ rearrangement was used to identify disease-linked TCR variants. TCRdb redid the processing of the public reads, applying fastp at Q25 and MiXCR, and retained in-frame beta chains. Every distinct CDR3 protein forms one entry, paired with its most common genes and DNA. The V and J calls here are based on TCRdb, not the publication. The table for this sample lists around 230,000 distinct CDR3 sequences; 8% to 10% of them were counted only once. 4.8% of the sample rests with the top ten. Sequencing was performed on blood, either unsorted or a sorted T cell fraction (not recorded which). The TCR was taken from a female donor with ankylosing spondylitis or in good health (not recorded which).

The DNA sequence is as follows: TGTGCCAGCAGTCAGGACAGGGGCACTGAAGCTTTCTTT. Translation gives CASSQDRGTEAFF. Here the chain combines TRBV12-3 or TRBV12-4 and TRBJ1-1, with 9 middle bases fitting TRBD1. The cysteine opens and the phenylalanine closes a CDR3 of 13 amino acids. This entry keeps only the CDR3 DNA: 39 bases, framed from base 1. Germline trimming amounts to 5 bases on V and 4 bases on J, with 2 as the count of junction bases outside the gene matches.